This T cell receptor (beta chain) was sequenced for a study of T cell responses to AZD1222 COVID-19 vaccine. TCRdb's copy holds only in-frame clones and misses some; the assay was immunoSEQ multiplex PCR. The sample has some 160,000 clones, approximately 91% seen once. CDR3 size: 13 residues. The germline V gene encodes CDR1 SGHDT and CDR2 YYEEEE. V lost 5 bases, J lost 5 bases, and 13 bases lay in between. The source material was peripheral blood, sampled 28 days after the second AZD1222 dose. This clonotype was sampled from an adult who received the AZD1222 COVID-19 vaccine. The chain recombines TRBV5-6 with TRBJ1-2, with D maybe TRBD1 (5 bases). The CDR3 bases are TGTGCCAGCAGATACGGGACTGTATATGGCTACACCTTC. This gives the protein CASRYGTVYGYTF.